This T cell receptor beta chain was sequenced in a study of early T cells in non-severe SARS-CoV-2 infection. This clonotype was detected only a few times. Attachment of unique molecular identifiers to individual cDNA molecules was performed. TCRdb fed the 5' RACE reads into MiXCR, producing one record per CDR3 protein. The table lists some 48,000 distinct CDR3 sequences, roughly 13% of them singletons. The germline CDR1 and CDR2 sequences are SGHRS and YFSETQ. This CDR3 has 14 amino acids. V lost 0 bases and J 3 bases, leaving 9 bases between the germline ends. The chain combines TRBV5-1 with TRBJ1-2; weak D call: TRBD1 (6 bases). Sequences were obtained from whole blood. The receptor was isolated from an adult who was a healthcare worker with PCR-confirmed SARS-CoV-2 infection or an uninfected control (not recorded which). CDR3 residues: CASSLAGDDYGYTF. CDR3 in DNA: TGCGCCAGCAGCTTGGCAGGGGACGACTATGGCTACACCTTC.